These 27 T cell receptor beta chains were sequenced from one sample in a study of blood T cell repertoires in COVID-19. Profiling relied on immunoSEQ multiplex PCR, and the TCRdb table lists in-frame clones only, not all of them. There are 300,000 to 400,000 clones in the sample; 80% to 90% occur only once, and approximately 10% lies in the top ten. The source material was peripheral blood. Source of these receptors: a man aged 25 to 40 with COVID-19, enrolled during active disease.

CDR3 region: CASSREREAPYEQYF. CDR3 DNA sequence: TGCGCCAGCAGCCGGGAGCGGGAGGCCCCCTACGAGCAGTACTTC. This chain uses TRBV4-3 with TRBJ2-7, with 9 nucleotides matching TRBD2. CDR3 length equals 15 residues. After removal of 4 bases from V and 2 bases from J, the junction contained 6 bases not matched to a gene. Germline CDR1 and CDR2: LGHNA and YSLEER.

The CDR3 DNA reads TGTGCCAGCAGCTTATCCGCAGGCCACTATGGCTACACCTTC. Its translation: CASSLSAGHYGYTF. The chain couples TRBV7-3 to TRBJ1-2; D unresolved. The V gene's germline CDR1 is SGHTA and CDR2 FQGTGA. V was trimmed by 2 bases and J by 3 bases, leaving 10 bases between them. The length of the CDR3 is 14 residues.

The chain combines TRBV18 with TRBJ2-2, with D hard to call. Trimming stripped 2 bases from V and 6 bases from J, with 7 bases between. The CDR3 runs to 13 residues. The germline V gene has CDR1 KGHSH and CDR2 LQKENI. CDR3 region: CASSPFGPGELFF. For the CDR3, the DNA is TGTGCCAGCTCACCATTTGGCCCCGGGGAGCTGTTTTTT.

The V call is TRBV5-6, the J call TRBJ2-6; D gene uncertain. CDR3 length equals 15 residues. V lost 0 bases and J lost 2, with 6 bases in between. Looked up from germline, CDR1 is SGHDT and CDR2 is YYEEEE. The CDR3 DNA sequence: TGTGCCAGCAGCTTGGTGGAGACTGGGGCCAACGTCCTGACTTTC. It encodes CASSLVETGANVLTF.

The rearrangement links TRBV7-3 to TRBJ2-3; 10 bases are shared with TRBD2. Germline V lookup: CDR1 SGHTA, CDR2 FQGTGA. There are 15 residues in the CDR3. After removal of 5 bases from V and 4 bases from J, the junction contained 6 bases not matched to a gene. In DNA, the CDR3 is TGTGCCAGCAGCCCCTCTAGCGGGAGTGCAGATACGCAGTATTTT. This translates into CASSPSSGSADTQYF. The full variable domain, completed using reference TRBV7-3 and TRBJ2-3, is GAGVSQTPSNKVTEKGKYVELRCDPISGHTALYWYRQSLGQGPEFLIYFQGTGAADDSGLPNDRFFAVRPEGSVSTLKIQRTERGDSAVYLCASSPSSGSADTQYFGPGTRLTVL.

Comment on this clone: A much more abundant neighbour one base away suggests this may be a read error. This sequence joins TRBV18 and TRBJ1-2, with 7 bases matching TRBD1. The trim removed 2 bases at V and 7 bases at J, leaving 4 bases unmatched. Germline V CDR1 and CDR2: KGHSH, LQKENI. CDR3 length equals 13 residues. The CDR3 DNA is TGTGCCAGCTCACCAGGACAGGAAAGTGGCTACACCTTC. Protein: CASSPGQESGYTF.

This chain's CDR3 is CASSIDTETVSYEQYF. CDR3 sequence (DNA): TGTGCCAGTAGTATAGATACCGAGACAGTTTCCTACGAGCAGTACTTC. The rearrangement joins TRBV19 to TRBJ2-7; D is possibly TRBD1 (5 bases). Trimming removed 0 bases at V and 1 base at J, with 13 bases between. The CDR3 has 16 residues. Germline V CDR1 and CDR2: LNHDA, SQIVND (reference sequence).

This clone appeared a few times. This chain joins TRBV3-1 (or the pseudogene TRBV3-2) and TRBJ2-2; 9 bases agree with TRBD1. CDR1 and CDR2 (germline): LGHDT, YNNKEL (reference sequence). This CDR3 has 15 residues. Trimming took 6 bases from V and 5 from J; bases not matched to a gene: 7. The CDR3 is CASRNFGTGTGELFF. DNA of the CDR3: TGTGCCAGCAGAAACTTCGGGACAGGGACCGGGGAGCTGTTTTTT.

The chain joins TRBV28 to TRBJ1-1; D not certain. Germline V lookup: CDR1 MDHEN, CDR2 SYDVKM. The CDR3 runs 13 residues. Between the trimmed V and J ends, which lost 5 bases and 5 bases, there was a span of 12 bases. CDR3 region: CASSEPPPTEAFF. In nucleotides, the CDR3 is TGTGCCAGCAGTGAGCCCCCCCCGACTGAAGCTTTCTTT.

DNA of the CDR3: TGTGCCAGTAGTATTGCCGGACTACCAACCAATGAGCAGTTCTTC. Its protein product is CASSIAGLPTNEQFF. The J gene is TRBJ2-1, the V gene TRBV19, with D perhaps TRBD2 (6 bases). This CDR3 has 15 residues. The germline gives CDR1 LNHDA, CDR2 SQIVND (reference sequence). V shed 3 bases and J shed 6 bases, with 15 bases lying between them. Filled out from reference TRBV19 and TRBJ2-1, the complete variable domain reads DGGITQSPKYLFRKEGQNVTLSCEQNLNHDAMYWYRQDPGQGLRLIYYSQIVNDFQKGDIAEGYSVSREKKESFPLTVTSAQKNPTAFYLCASSIAGLPTNEQFFGPGTRLTVL.

This clone showed up just a few times. The chain has TRBV7-8 and TRBJ1-2, with a possible D match to TRBD1 (6 bases). V lost 7 bases and J lost 2, with 11 bases in between. The V gene's germline CDR1 is SGHVS and CDR2 FQNEAQ. The CDR3 sequence is 13 residues long. This chain's CDR3 is CASTRTGNYGYTF. In DNA, the CDR3 is TGTGCCAGCACCCGCACAGGGAACTATGGCTACACCTTC.

This chain joins TRBV27 and TRBJ2-3; 9 bases map to TRBD2. The CDR3 is 17 residues long. The V gene's germline CDR1 is MNHEY and CDR2 SMNVEV (reference sequence). Trimming at V came to 5 bases and at J to 4 bases, leaving 13 bases not matched to a gene. CDR3 sequence reads: CASSLSGLAIEADTQYF. CDR3 DNA sequence: TGTGCCAGCAGTCTCTCGGGACTAGCAATCGAAGCAGATACGCAGTATTTT.

V gene TRBV29-1 combines with J gene TRBJ2-7; 10 nucleotides align to TRBD1. This CDR3 comprises 11 residues. The junction had 2 bases not matched to a gene; V was cut back by 7 bases and J by 5 bases. CDR1 is SQVTM, CDR2 ANQGSEA, per germline. The CDR3, as DNA: TGCAGCGCGGGACAGGGGAACGAGCAGTACTTC. As protein: CSAGQGNEQYF.

CDR3 nucleotides: TGTGCCAGTAGTTTTCAGCACACGAGCGGGGGGTTCGGTCCAGATACGCAGTATTTT. Translated, it gives CASSFQHTSGGFGPDTQYF. The chain is built from TRBV19 and TRBJ2-3; 9 bases map to TRBD2. Germline CDR1 LNHDA, CDR2 SQIVND (reference sequence). The V and J ends lost 5 bases and 4 bases, in that order; junction bases with no gene match: 19. The length of the CDR3 is 19 residues.

This clone was seen more than once but under ten times. The gene calls are TRBV4-1 and TRBJ2-6, with 9 bases fitting TRBD1. V lost 0 bases to trimming and J lost 0 bases; unmatched junction nucleotides: 9. The CDR3 loop spans 20 amino acids. Germline-derived CDR1 and CDR2 are MGHRA and YSYEKL. CDR3 protein: CASSQEPQGALGSGANVLTF. The CDR3 bases are TGCGCCAGCAGCCAAGAACCACAGGGGGCGCTGGGCTCTGGGGCCAACGTCCTGACTTTC.

The chain couples TRBV15 to TRBJ1-4; weak D call: TRBD1 (6 bases). V lost 1 base, J lost 8 bases, and 14 bases lay in between. CDR1 and CDR2 from the germline V gene are LNHNV and YYDKDF (reference sequence). CDR3 size: 15 residues. Here the CDR3 DNA reads TGTGCCACCAGCAGAGTGGGCAGGGGTAGAGAAAAACTGTTTTTT. It yields the protein CATSRVGRGREKLFF.

This chain joins TRBV7-8 and TRBJ2-2; no reliable D call. The CDR3 extends over 13 amino acids. Trimming took 3 bases from V and 2 from J, leaving 4 bases between them. The germline V gene encodes CDR1 SGHVS and CDR2 FQNEAQ. The CDR3 sequence: CASSFRNTGELFF. CDR3 coding DNA: TGTGCCAGCAGCTTCAGAAACACCGGGGAGCTGTTTTTT.

The genes are TRBV3-1 (or the pseudogene TRBV3-2) and TRBJ1-1; D not resolved. Trimming cost V 0 bases and J 11 bases, with 13 bases left between them. The CDR3 extends over 13 amino acids. Per the germline V gene, CDR1 is LGHDT and CDR2 is YNNKEL (reference sequence). The CDR3 loop reads CASSQDTVWEAFF. CDR3 bases: TGTGCCAGCAGCCAAGATACGGTATGGGAGGCTTTCTTT.

This rearrangement joins TRBV27 to TRBJ2-7; 9 positions match TRBD1. This CDR3 has 14 amino acids. J was trimmed by 3 bases and V by 5 bases; bases with no gene match: 5. Germline V gives CDR1 MNHEY, CDR2 SMNVEV (reference sequence). CDR3 in DNA: TGTGCCAGCAGTCAGAGGACAGGGGACTACGAGCAGTACTTC. This gives the protein CASSQRTGDYEQYF.

The chain employs TRBV5-1 and TRBJ2-7; 14 nucleotides match TRBD2. Germline values: CDR1 SGHRS, CDR2 YFSETQ. With 4 bases clipped from V and 5 bases from J, the junction kept 11 bases outside the gene matches. This CDR3 is 17 amino acids long. In DNA form, the CDR3 reads TGCGCCAGCAGCGGTGGACTAGCGGGAGGAGCAGCCCACGAGCAGTACTTC. It is translated as CASSGGLAGGAAHEQYF. Using reference TRBV5-1 and TRBJ2-7 for the parts outside the CDR3, the full variable domain is KAGVTQTPRYLIKTRGQQVTLSCSPISGHRSVSWYQQTPGQGLQFLFEYFSETQRNKGNFPGRFSGRQFSNSRSEMNVSTLELGDSALYLCASSGGLAGGAAHEQYFGPGTRLTVT.

This clone occurred once. This chain joins TRBV15 and TRBJ1-5; possible D gene TRBD1, 6 bases. The CDR3 sequence is 15 residues long. Germline V lookup: CDR1 LNHNV, CDR2 YYDKDF (reference sequence). Trimming cost V 2 bases and J 6 bases, with 14 bases left between them. In DNA form, the CDR3 reads TGTGCCACCAGCAGAACGAGGGGGGGGCGTCAGCCCCAGCATTTT. Translating it yields CATSRTRGGRQPQHF.

The V and J genes are TRBV6-5 and TRBJ2-3, with 11 bases fitting TRBD2. This CDR3 comprises 15 residues. From germline, CDR1 is MNHEY and CDR2 SVGAGI. The trim removed 0 bases at V and 14 bases at J, leaving 10 bases unmatched. As DNA, the CDR3 is TGTGCCAGCAGTTACTCTCTAGCGGGGGGCCGACTTCTGTATTTT. Amino acids: CASSYSLAGGRLLYF.

This chain joins TRBV5-1 and TRBJ2-6; tentative D call: TRBD1 (5 bases). Germline assignment: CDR1 SGHRS and CDR2 YFSETQ. Trimming removed 2 bases at V and 0 bases at J, with 18 bases between. There are 19 residues in the CDR3. CDR3 nucleotides: TGCGCCAGCAGCTTTTCGAGGCAGGGAACAAGCTCTGGGGCCAACGTCCTGACTTTC. It is translated as CASSFSRQGTSSGANVLTF.

The chain joins TRBV5-1 to TRBJ2-1, with 8 nucleotides matching TRBD2. Trimming removed 0 bases from V and 3 bases from J; junction bases left unmatched: 5. Germline lookup yields CDR1 SGHRS and CDR2 YFSETQ. The CDR3 consists of 16 residues. As DNA, the CDR3 is TGCGCCAGCAGCTTGGACCCCGGGACTAGCTACAATGAGCAGTTCTTC. Residues: CASSLDPGTSYNEQFF.

V and J are TRBV6-5 and TRBJ1-6; 7 bases agree with TRBD1. Germline V CDR1 and CDR2: MNHEY, SVGAGI. This CDR3 region has 14 residues. V lost 8 bases, J lost 3 bases, and 4 bases stayed unmatched. CDR3 in amino acids: CASFPGGYNSPLHF. In nucleotides, the CDR3 is TGTGCCAGCTTCCCAGGGGGCTATAATTCACCCCTCCACTTT.

The chain combines TRBV4-3 with TRBJ2-3; D is uncertain. CDR3 length equals 13 residues. Trimming took off 0 bases at V and 7 bases at J, with 8 bases between the two ends. Germline values: CDR1 LGHNA, CDR2 YSLEER. The CDR3, as DNA: TGCGCCAGCAGCCAAGATGGCCAGAATACGCAGTATTTT. Its protein is CASSQDGQNTQYF.

Worth noting for this clone: This same CDR3 is encoded by further DNA sequences in the sample. The J gene is TRBJ2-7, the V gene TRBV7-3; TRBD2 aligns across 12 bases. Germline values: CDR1 SGHTA, CDR2 FQGTGA. V was pared by 3 bases and J by 1 base, with 1 base of the junction left unmatched. The CDR3 covers 15 residues. CDR3 bases: TGTGCCAGCAGCTTGACTAGCGGGGGTTCCTACGAGCAGTACTTC. Translating gives CASSLTSGGSYEQYF.